A single sample is the source of the 21 T cell receptor beta chains below, sequenced in a study of patients and donors after allogeneic stem cell transplantation. TCRdb passed the RT-PCR reads through MiXCR, listing each CDR3 protein once. The profile covers 200,000 to 250,000 distinct CDR3 sequences, with approximately 14% appearing a single time and approximately 10% taken by the ten largest. The sample consisted of blood, either unsorted or a sorted T cell fraction (not recorded which). These receptors came from a human donor who was either an allogeneic HSCT recipient or a stem cell or donor lymphocyte infusion donor (not recorded which). It is not recorded whose cells these are; they may come from a transplant donor.

The sample holds many counts of this clonotype. The J gene is TRBJ2-1, the V gene TRBV11-1; perhaps TRBD1 as D (6 bases). The germline V and J ends were trimmed by 3 bases and 1 base, with 10 bases remaining between them. Germline V CDR1 and CDR2: SGHAT, FQDESV (reference sequence). This CDR3 has 15 amino acids. The CDR3 is CASSLRQASYNEQFF. In DNA, the CDR3 is TGTGCCAGCAGCTTGAGACAGGCATCCTACAATGAGCAGTTCTTC.

This clonotype was seen a few times. The rearrangement links TRBV7-3 to TRBJ2-5; TRBD2 aligns across 10 bases. Germline V gene sequence: CDR1 SGHTA, CDR2 FQGTGA. This CDR3 region has 15 residues. V was clipped by 5 bases and J by 5 bases; unmatched bases: 8. The DNA for the CDR3 is TGTGCCAGCAGCCCAGCGGGAGGGACTTTGGAGACCCAGTACTTC. It is translated as CASSPAGGTLETQYF.

This clonotype was seen only once. The chain joins TRBV19 to TRBJ1-3; no firm D call. The CDR3 totals 14 residues. The germline V gene encodes CDR1 LNHDA and CDR2 SQIVND (reference sequence). The V end lost 7 bases, the J end lost 4 bases, and 14 bases lay between the germline ends. The CDR3 loop reads CASNINGPGNTIYF. The DNA of the CDR3 is TGTGCCAGTAACATCAACGGCCCCGGAAACACCATATATTTT.

This clonotype came up a few times. This chain joins TRBV4-2 and TRBJ1-2, with no clear D. This CDR3 comprises 14 residues. Trimming stripped 1 base from V and 8 bases from J, with 14 bases between. Per the germline V gene, CDR1 is LGHNA and CDR2 is YNFKEQ. Written as DNA, the CDR3 is TGTGCCAGCAGCCAAGGGCAGGATCGAGGCGGCTACACCTTC. Residues: CASSQGQDRGGYTF.

This clonotype was picked up a small number of times. V gene TRBV29-1 combines with J gene TRBJ2-3; 7 bases map to TRBD2. Germline CDR1 reads SQVTM; CDR2 reads ANQGSEA. The J segment lost 0 bases and the V segment lost 6 bases, leaving 6 bases of the junction unmatched. The CDR3 is 14 amino acids. The CDR3 is CSVPRGVSTDTQYF. The CDR3 bases are TGCAGCGTCCCACGGGGGGTGAGCACAGATACGCAGTATTTT.

This clonotype was seen a few times. The chain carries TRBV4-1 and TRBJ2-1, with 8 positions matching TRBD2. Germline V gene sequence: CDR1 MGHRA, CDR2 YSYEKL. With V trimmed by 1 base and J by 4 bases, 9 bases remained unmatched. The CDR3 has 17 residues. The CDR3 here is CASSQAAERGIYNEQFF. CDR3 nucleotides: TGCGCCAGCAGCCAAGCGGCTGAGCGGGGGATATACAATGAGCAGTTCTTC.

V usage is TRBV4-3 and J usage is TRBJ2-5, with D unresolved. The germline V gene has CDR1 LGHNA and CDR2 YSLEER. The CDR3 runs to 13 residues. The ends were cut back, 3 bases at V and 5 bases at J, with 10 bases in the middle. The chain's CDR3 is CASSQDWTETQYF. The CDR3 DNA reads as TGCGCCAGCAGCCAGGATTGGACGGAGACCCAGTACTTC.

V usage is TRBV21-1 and J usage is TRBJ1-1; the table gives TRBD1 as D, unverified against the DNA. TRBV21-1 is recorded as a pseudogene. The CDR3 is 14 amino acids. This CDR3 reads CASSRGAGDTEAFF. CDR3 in DNA: TGTGCCAGCAGCCGGGGGGCTGGGGACACTGAAGCTTTCTTT.

This clonotype was counted a few times. The rearrangement links TRBV6-2 or TRBV6-3 to TRBJ2-3, with D possibly matching TRBD1 (5 bases). The CDR3 has 13 amino acids. Germline V CDR1 and CDR2: MNHEY, SVGEGT. Between the trimmed V and J ends, which lost 7 bases and 3 bases, there was a span of 11 bases. For the CDR3, the DNA is TGTGCCAGCACCGCCAGACAGACAGATACGCAGTATTTT. It yields the protein CASTARQTDTQYF.

This clonotype was seen a few times. V and J are TRBV6-1 and TRBJ1-5, with 8 bases lining up with TRBD1. The V and J ends lost 5 bases and 2 bases, in that order; junction bases with no gene match: 8. From germline, CDR1 is MNHNS and CDR2 SASEGT. The CDR3 has 16 amino acids. The CDR3 here is CASSPSTGGGNQPQHF. The CDR3 DNA is TGTGCCAGCAGTCCATCAACAGGGGGTGGCAATCAGCCCCAGCATTTT.

The CDR3 DNA sequence: TGTGCCAGCAGCTTAGATGGTCGGGGCGCAATCACTGAAGCTTTCTTT. Amino acids: CASSLDGRGAITEAFF. The J gene is TRBJ1-1, the V gene TRBV7-9, with D possibly being TRBD1 (5 bases). Trimming took off 1 base at V and 4 bases at J, with 16 bases between the two ends. The CDR3 is 16 residues long. Per the germline V gene, CDR1 is SEHNR and CDR2 is FQNEAQ (reference sequence).

The CDR3, as DNA: TGTGCCTGGGGATCTGGCTACACCTTC. Residues: CAWGSGYTF. The chain joins TRBV30 to TRBJ1-2; D is ambiguous. This CDR3 has 9 amino acids. Trimming removed 5 bases at V and 7 bases at J, with 5 bases between. The germline gives CDR1 GTSNPN, CDR2 SVGIG (reference sequence). The full variable domain, rest sourced from reference TRBV30 and TRBJ1-2, is SQTIHQWPATLVQPVGSPLSLECTVEGTSNPNLYWYRQAAGRGLQLLFYSVGIGQISSEVPQNLSASRPQDRQFILSSKKLLLSDSGFYLCAWGSGYTFGSGTRLTVV.

This clonotype was seen many times. V and J are TRBV6-5 and TRBJ1-2, with 7 positions matching TRBD1. J was trimmed by 8 bases and V by 0 bases; bases with no gene match: 6. Germline CDR1 and CDR2: MNHEY and SVGAGI. The CDR3 spans 14 residues. CDR3: CASSYSGGREGYTF. CDR3 sequence (DNA): TGTGCCAGCAGTTACTCAGGGGGCCGGGAAGGCTACACCTTC.

This clonotype has just a few counts. The chain uses TRBV20-1 and TRBJ2-2; a weak D match, TRBD1 (6 bases). This CDR3 comprises 16 residues. CDR1 is DFQATT and CDR2 is SNEGSKA in the germline V gene (reference sequence). Trimming took off 2 bases at V and 3 bases at J, with 16 bases between the two ends. CDR3 nucleotides: TGCAGTGCTAGACAACGGGGACCAGGGGACACCGGGGAGCTGTTTTTT. Translating gives CSARQRGPGDTGELFF.

The rearrangement uses TRBV30 and TRBJ2-6; tentative D call: TRBD2 (6 bases). V was cut by 3 bases and J by 2 bases, with 11 bases left in between. The CDR3 totals 15 residues. CDR1 and CDR2 (germline): GTSNPN, SVGIG (reference sequence). CDR3 DNA: TGTGCCTGGAGCCACGCGGGACCTGGGGCCAACGTCCTGACTTTC. Amino acids: CAWSHAGPGANVLTF.

The chain carries TRBV27 and TRBJ1-1; D is unclear. V was pared by 6 bases and J by 5 bases, with 16 bases between. The length of the CDR3 is 14 residues. Germline CDR1 reads MNHEY; CDR2 reads SMNVEV (reference sequence). CDR3 loop: CASSSHDGGTEAFF. The CDR3 nucleotides are TGTGCCAGCAGCTCACACGACGGCGGGACTGAAGCTTTCTTT.

This clonotype was seen once. The chain couples TRBV19 to TRBJ2-7; D uncertain. V gave up 5 bases and J gave up 4 bases, with 6 bases separating them. The CDR3 consists of 11 residues. Looked up from germline, CDR1 is LNHDA and CDR2 is SQIVND (reference sequence). This CDR3 is CASSFRYEQYF. In nucleotides, the CDR3 is TGTGCCAGTAGTTTCAGATACGAGCAGTACTTC.

This clonotype was recorded a few times. This chain uses TRBV6-6 with TRBJ2-3, with a tentative D call TRBD1 (5 bases). CDR1 MNHNY and CDR2 SVGAGI come from the germline V gene (reference sequence). With 5 bases removed from V and 6 bases from J, the gap between germline ends came to 12 bases. This CDR3 has 13 residues. The CDR3 loop is CASSTRGVDTQYF. CDR3 nucleotides: TGTGCCAGCAGTACAAGGGGTGTTGATACGCAGTATTTT.

This clonotype was counted between two and nine times. V is TRBV7-2 and J is TRBJ1-5; D is perhaps TRBD1 (5 bases). Germline CDR1 and CDR2: SGHTA and FQGNSA. The V end lost 5 bases, the J end lost 1 base, and 12 bases lay between the germline ends. This CDR3 comprises 15 residues. The CDR3 reads CASSPAGNSNQPQHF. The CDR3 DNA sequence: TGTGCCAGCAGCCCAGCAGGGAACAGCAATCAGCCCCAGCATTTT.

This chain connects TRBV18 to TRBJ1-1, with D maybe TRBD1 (5 bases). CDR3 length: 16 residues. Trimming cost V 2 bases and J 0 bases, with 13 bases left between them. Germline V gene sequence: CDR1 KGHSH, CDR2 LQKENI. CDR3 in DNA: TGTGCCAGCTCACCATTGGCCGCAGGGCTGAACACTGAAGCTTTCTTT. This gives the protein CASSPLAAGLNTEAFF. Full variable domain (remainder filled in from reference TRBV18 and TRBJ1-1): NAGVMQNPRHLVRRRGQEARLRCSPMKGHSHVYWYRQLPEEGLKFMVYLQKENIIDESGMPKERFSAEFPKEGPSILRIQQVVRGDSAAYFCASSPLAAGLNTEAFFGQGTRLTVV.

This chain links TRBV19 with TRBJ1-2; a weak D match, TRBD1 (5 bases). This CDR3 region has 14 residues. Trimming took off 2 bases at V and 4 bases at J, with 11 bases between the two ends. The germline V gene has CDR1 LNHDA and CDR2 SQIVND (reference sequence). The CDR3 DNA sequence: TGTGCCAGTAGTATACGATCGGGGGTCTATGGCTACACCTTC. The encoded protein is CASSIRSGVYGYTF.